This T cell receptor beta chain stems from a study of T cell repertoires in cytomegalovirus infection. On the study more broadly: Matching HLA type and CMV infection were both indicated by public TCR beta signatures.

Findings and limits, study-wide: The ex vivo response was dominated by HLA-C-restricted CMV-specific TCR beta clonotypes.

Via MiXCR, TCRdb re-called the reads, giving one row per CDR3 protein. This table holds roughly 49,000 distinct CDR3 sequences, about a fifth found once. The table lists this clonotype with many counts. Antigen specificity is unknown. Germline values: CDR1 SGHTA, CDR2 FQGNSA. With 2 bases removed from V and 2 bases from J, the gap between germline ends came to 11 bases. The length of the CDR3 is 15 residues. This sequence was found in a human donor in good health (CMV status not recorded). Some clones in this sample may be carry-over from other donors' samples. This specimen was CD8+ T cells from cultured PBMCs, taken from culture after CMV antigen stimulation. The chain uses TRBV7-2 and TRBJ2-3, with D perhaps given as TRBD1 or TRBD2 (5 bases each). The CDR3 coding sequence is TGTGCCAGCAGCTTATCCGGGGACCCCACAGATACGCAGTATTTT. The encoded protein is CASSLSGDPTDTQYF.